Listed below are T cell receptor beta chains from one sample, sequenced in a study of T-cell reconstitution after alpha-beta-depleted transplantation in children. TCRdb re-called the PCR reads through MiXCR, storing one row per CDR3 protein. The sample lists about 420,000 distinct CDR3 sequences, roughly a tenth seen once, with roughly 5.1% in the top ten. This specimen was PBMCs from the stem cell graft donor, taken from the stem cell graft. The receptors come from a human donor who donated a stem cell graft to a child with acute myeloid leukemia. The CDR3 runs from the conserved cysteine through the conserved F or W. The order of the fields is D gene, V gene, J gene, clone size, CDR3 protein, CDR3 DNA. D genes are given only for firm matches. The size field is filled for only some rows; it gives once, few, many or a size class.

TRBD1	TRBV4-2	TRBJ1-6	.	CASSLKGTGGSYNSPLHF	TGTGCCAGCAGCCTAAAAGGGACAGGGGGCTCCTATAATTCACCCCTCCACTTT
.	TRBV7-9	TRBJ2-1	few	CASSPIGGRAYNEQFF	TGTGCCAGCAGCCCTATCGGGGGGCGGGCCTACAATGAGCAGTTCTTC
.	TRBV24-1	TRBJ2-1	.	CATSDSSGPAMKQFF	TGTGCCACCAGTGACTCCTCCGGGCCAGCAATGAAGCAGTTCTTC
.	TRBV5-1	TRBJ2-1	.	CASSWPKHRVPLNNEQFF	TGCGCCAGCAGCTGGCCCAAACACAGGGTCCCCCTCAACAATGAGCAGTTCTTC
.	TRBV6-2/TRBV6-3	TRBJ1-1	few	CASSYSISTEGTEAFF	TGTGCCAGCAGTTACTCAATCTCCACTGAGGGGACTGAAGCTTTCTTT
.	TRBV5-1	TRBJ2-7	few	CASSLALGQLHYEQYF	TGCGCCAGCAGCTTGGCCTTGGGACAACTCCACTACGAGCAGTACTTC
.	TRBV12-3/TRBV12-4	TRBJ2-5	.	CASSPPSKTQYF	TGTGCCAGCAGTCCCCCGTCGAAGACCCAGTACTTC
.	TRBV5-1	TRBJ2-1	many	CASSQTRDGLDGRLARRHNEQFF	TGCGCCAGCAGCCAAACCCGCGATGGATTGGATGGGCGTCTGGCCCGGCGGCACAATGAGCAGTTCTTC
.	TRBV7-9	TRBJ2-2	few	CASSWGTGELFF	TGTGCCAGCAGCTGGGGTACCGGGGAGCTGTTTTTT
.	TRBV20-1	TRBJ2-1	.	CSADGRDEQFF	TGCAGTGCTGACGGGCGGGATGAGCAGTTCTTC
TRBD2	TRBV12-3/TRBV12-4	TRBJ2-4	few	CASSSPGLIRNIQYF	TGTGCCAGCAGCTCACCGGGACTAATCAGGAACATTCAGTACTTC
.	TRBV5-1	TRBJ1-4	many	CASSLGTVSTNEKLFF	TGCGCCAGCAGCTTGGGGACAGTCTCAACTAATGAAAAACTGTTTTTT
.	TRBV7-9	TRBJ2-1	many	CASSEGQGQFF	TGTGCCAGCAGCGAGGGCCAGGGGCAGTTCTTC
.	TRBV24-1	TRBJ2-1	few	CATSDSDWHEQFF	TGTGCCACCAGTGACTCGGACTGGCATGAGCAGTTCTTC